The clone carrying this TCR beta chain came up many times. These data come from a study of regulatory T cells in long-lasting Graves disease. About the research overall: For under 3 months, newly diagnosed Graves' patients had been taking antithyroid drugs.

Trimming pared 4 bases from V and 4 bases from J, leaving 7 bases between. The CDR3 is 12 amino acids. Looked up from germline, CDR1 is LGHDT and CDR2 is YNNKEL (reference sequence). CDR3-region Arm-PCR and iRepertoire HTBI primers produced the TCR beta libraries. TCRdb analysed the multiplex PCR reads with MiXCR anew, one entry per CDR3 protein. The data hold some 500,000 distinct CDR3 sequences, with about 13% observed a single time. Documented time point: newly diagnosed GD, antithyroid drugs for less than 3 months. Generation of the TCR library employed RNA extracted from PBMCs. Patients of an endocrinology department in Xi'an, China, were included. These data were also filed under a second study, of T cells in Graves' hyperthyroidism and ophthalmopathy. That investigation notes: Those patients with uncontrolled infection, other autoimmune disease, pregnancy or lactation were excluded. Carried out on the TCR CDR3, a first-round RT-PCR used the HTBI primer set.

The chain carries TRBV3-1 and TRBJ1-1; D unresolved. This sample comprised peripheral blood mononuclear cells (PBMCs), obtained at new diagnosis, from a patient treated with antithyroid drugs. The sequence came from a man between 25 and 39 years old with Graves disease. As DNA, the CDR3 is TGTGCCAGCAGCCGATTTGGCACTGAAGCTTTCTTT. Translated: CASSRFGTEAFF.